Described below is a single T cell receptor beta chain sequence and its context. V was shortened by 6 bases and J by 1 base, with 10 bases between the two germline ends. Germline loops: CDR1 MDHEN, CDR2 SYDVKM. This CDR3 is built from 15 residues. The source of the sample is a study of blood T cell repertoires in COVID-19. Libraries were prepared by immunoSEQ multiplex PCR; TCRdb keeps only in-frame clonotypes and omits some of them. The data contain 150,000 to 200,000 clones, roughly 86% of them singletons. The TCR was taken from a man in his forties who had recovered from COVID-19. Sequenced input: peripheral blood. The chain combines TRBV28 with TRBJ2-6; D may be TRBD2 (6 bases). The CDR3 loop reads CASSSAGSGANVLTF. CDR3 coding DNA: TGTGCCAGCAGCTCCGCGGGGTCTGGGGCCAACGTCCTGACTTTC.